The 26 T cell receptor beta chains reported below all come from one sample, sequenced in a study of blood T cell repertoires in COVID-19. This table comes from immunoSEQ multiplex PCR, and its TCRdb copy is limited to in-frame clones, with some not included. This table holds approximately 70,000 clones, more than 85% found once. The material sequenced was peripheral blood. These receptors were obtained from a man aged 65-85 years with active COVID-19.

The chain carries TRBV27 and TRBJ1-3; tentatively, D is TRBD1 (5 bases). Trimming took off 8 bases at V and 3 bases at J, with 11 bases between the two ends. This CDR3 is 13 amino acids long. CDR1 MNHEY and CDR2 SMNVEV come from the germline V gene (reference sequence). The CDR3 spells CASGRGGGNTIYF. DNA of the CDR3: TGTGCCAGCGGGCGGGGGGGTGGAAACACCATATATTTT.

The chain links TRBV6-1 to TRBJ2-2, with 8 bases lining up with TRBD2. J lost 1 base, V lost 4 bases, and 5 bases had no gene match. CDR1 and CDR2 from the germline V gene are MNHNS and SASEGT. This CDR3 spans 16 amino acids. The chain's CDR3 is CASSAGLAGNTGELFF. DNA for the CDR3: TGTGCCAGCAGTGCGGGGCTAGCGGGGAACACCGGGGAGCTGTTTTTT.

The V and J genes are TRBV11-2 and TRBJ2-5; D may be TRBD1 (6 bases). The V gene's germline CDR1 is SGHAT and CDR2 FQNNGV. This CDR3 has 15 residues. The ends were cut back, 4 bases at V and 3 bases at J, with 15 bases in the middle. DNA for the CDR3: TGTGCCAGCAGCTACCCCCGGGCAGGGGAAGAGACCCAGTACTTC. Protein sequence: CASSYPRAGEETQYF.

V is TRBV5-4 and J is TRBJ2-7; no firm D call. This CDR3 contains 13 residues. V shed 0 bases and J shed 6 bases, with 10 bases lying between them. CDR1 and CDR2 (germline): SGHNT, YYREEE (reference sequence). The CDR3 nucleotides read TGTGCCAGCAGCTTGGTTCTAGTCGGCGAGCAGTACTTC. This sequence encodes CASSLVLVGEQYF.

J is TRBJ2-7 and V is TRBV3-1 (or the pseudogene TRBV3-2), with TRBD2 matching 10 bases. The length of the CDR3 is 14 residues. The junction had 9 bases not matched to a gene; V was cut back by 4 bases and J by 9 bases. In germline, CDR1 is LGHDT, CDR2 YNNKEL (reference sequence). DNA for the CDR3: TGTGCCAGCAGCCCCCCCGGGGGGACTAGCGTGCAGTACTTC. Translating gives CASSPPGGTSVQYF.

J is TRBJ2-7 and V is TRBV6-2 or TRBV6-3, with 11 bases fitting TRBD2. In germline, CDR1 is MNHEY, CDR2 SVGEGT. This CDR3 spans 17 amino acids. The trim removed 5 bases at V and 0 bases at J, leaving 9 bases unmatched. CDR3 bases: TGTGCCAGCAGTCCGTCCTGGGGACTAGCGGCCTCCTACGAGCAGTACTTC. Protein: CASSPSWGLAASYEQYF.

The chain employs TRBV4-1 and TRBJ2-7; 10 bases are a match to TRBD1. Germline V CDR1 and CDR2: MGHRA, YSYEKL. V was clipped by 0 bases and J by 5 bases; unmatched bases: 7. This CDR3 contains 16 residues. The CDR3 nucleotides are TGCGCCAGCAGCCAAGAAGGGGACAGGGGTCCCCACGAGCAGTACTTC. Translation: CASSQEGDRGPHEQYF.

With regard to this clone: Other DNA variants within this sample encode the same CDR3. The J gene is TRBJ2-2, the V gene TRBV9; D is perhaps TRBD2 (5 bases). CDR3 length: 13 amino acids. CDR1 is SGDLS and CDR2 is YYNGEE in the germline V gene. The germline V and J ends were trimmed by 0 bases and 5 bases, with 5 bases remaining between them. CDR3 loop: CASSVGETGELFF. CDR3 in DNA: TGTGCCAGCAGCGTAGGGGAGACCGGGGAGCTGTTTTTT. The variable domain in full, with the rest retrieved from reference TRBV9 and TRBJ2-2, is DSGVTQTPKHLITATGQRVTLRCSPRSGDLSVYWYQQSLDQGLQFLIQYYNGEERAKGNILERFSAQQFPDLHSELNLSSLELGDSALYFCASSVGETGELFFGEGSRLTVL.

The V call is TRBV7-2, the J call TRBJ2-2; the match to TRBD2 covers 12 bases. The germline gives CDR1 SGHTA, CDR2 FQGNSA. The V segment lost 8 bases and the J segment 6 bases; nucleotides outside the gene matches: 4. The CDR3 length is 14 residues. DNA for the CDR3: TGTGCCAGCGGGGGGACTAGCGGGTCCGGGGAGCTGTTTTTT. Its protein is CASGGTSGSGELFF.

The genes are TRBV19 and TRBJ2-1; TRBD2 matches 7 bases. The CDR3 has 16 residues. The trim removed 5 bases at V and 3 bases at J, leaving 10 bases unmatched. Germline V lookup: CDR1 LNHDA, CDR2 SQIVND (reference sequence). The CDR3 DNA reads as TGTGCCAGTAGTCCCCATTGGGGGGGGGACTACAATGAGCAGTTCTTC. Protein: CASSPHWGGDYNEQFF.

The CDR3 spells CASSPGGLAGGSYEQYF. CDR3 coding DNA: TGTGCCAGCAGCCCTGGCGGCCTAGCGGGAGGGTCCTACGAGCAGTACTTC. V gene TRBV5-4 combines with J gene TRBJ2-7; 12 bases map to TRBD2. This CDR3 region has 17 residues. Germline loops: CDR1 SGHNT, CDR2 YYREEE (reference sequence). V was clipped by 4 bases and J by 1 base; unmatched bases: 9.

The rearrangement links TRBV7-2 to TRBJ1-2, with D possibly TRBD1 on 6 matching bases. V lost 5 bases to trimming and J lost 2 bases, with 24 bases between them. Per germline, CDR1 SGHTA and CDR2 FQGNSA. The CDR3 runs to 18 residues. The CDR3 here is CASSPHPRGFGANYGYTF. CDR3 coding DNA: TGTGCCAGCAGCCCGCACCCGAGGGGGTTCGGGGCCAACTATGGCTACACCTTC.

The V gene is TRBV15, the J gene TRBJ2-5, with TRBD1 as a possible D gene (6 bases). CDR3 length equals 15 residues. V lost 2 bases and J lost 2, with 12 bases in between. Germline CDR1 and CDR2: LNHNV and YYDKDF (reference sequence). The CDR3 DNA follows: TGTGCCACCAGCAGACCTGACAGGCCACAAGAGACCCAGTACTTC. Protein sequence: CATSRPDRPQETQYF.

The chain combines TRBV11-3 with TRBJ1-1; D is ambiguous. Germline assignment: CDR1 SGHNT and CDR2 YENEEA. Trimming took 4 bases from V and 1 from J, leaving 13 bases between them. CDR3 length: 15 amino acids. CDR3 bases: TGTGCCAGCAGCTCGCACCGACGGGGGAACACTGAAGCTTTCTTT. As protein: CASSSHRRGNTEAFF.

The chain combines TRBV10-3 with TRBJ2-3, with TRBD2 matching over 7 bases. V trimming: 0 bases; J trimming: 1 base; junction bases outside the gene matches: 7. There are 17 residues in the CDR3. The germline gives CDR1 ENHRY, CDR2 SYGVKD. The CDR3: CAISESDGAGGTDTQYF. CDR3 coding DNA: TGTGCCATCAGTGAGTCGGACGGGGCGGGGGGCACAGATACGCAGTATTTT.

The chain employs TRBV27 and TRBJ2-7, with 15 bases identical to TRBD2. CDR1 MNHEY and CDR2 SMNVEV come from the germline V gene (reference sequence). The CDR3 runs 18 residues. J lost 0 bases, V lost 2 bases, and 5 bases had no gene match. The CDR3 protein is CASSLMGTSGRSSYEQYF. In nucleotides, the CDR3 is TGTGCCAGCAGTTTAATGGGGACTAGCGGGAGGAGCTCCTACGAGCAGTACTTC.

The chain joins TRBV5-5 to TRBJ2-7, with 7 bases fitting TRBD1. Per the germline V gene, CDR1 is SGHKS and CDR2 is YYEKEE (reference sequence). The CDR3 runs 13 residues. V trimming: 4 bases; J trimming: 7 bases; junction bases outside the gene matches: 8. CDR3 sequence reads: CASSAILQGEQYF. In nucleotides, the CDR3 is TGTGCCAGCAGCGCCATCTTACAGGGGGAGCAGTACTTC. Using reference TRBV5-5 and TRBJ2-7 for the parts outside the CDR3, the full variable domain is DAGVTQSPTHLIKTRGQQVTLRCSPISGHKSVSWYQQVLGQGPQFIFQYYEKEERGRGNFPDRFSARQFPNYSSELNVNALLLGDSALYLCASSAILQGEQYFGPGTRLTVT.

This clone was counted only a few times. The rearrangement uses TRBV15 and TRBJ2-5; D gene uncertain. Trimming pared 6 bases from V and 9 bases from J, leaving 17 bases between. The CDR3 is 13 residues long. CDR1 and CDR2 (germline): LNHNV, YYDKDF (reference sequence). CDR3 nucleotides: TGTGCCACCAGGGAGCTCGCGGCCCCTGCCCAGTACTTC. Its translation is CATRELAAPAQYF.

The chain combines TRBV7-3 with TRBJ2-3; TRBD2 might be the D (6 bases). CDR3 length equals 16 residues. V was trimmed by 5 bases and J by 1 base, leaving 16 bases between them. Germline V CDR1 and CDR2: SGHTA, FQGTGA. CDR3 bases: TGTGCCAGCAGCCCCCGGAGGGCCGGGGGCACAGATACGCAGTATTTT. Encoded protein: CASSPRRAGGTDTQYF.

The rearrangement uses TRBV5-1 and TRBJ2-1, with D perhaps matching TRBD2 (5 bases). The CDR3 has 13 amino acids. Deletions cut 4 bases from V and 8 bases from J, with 13 bases between. The V gene's germline CDR1 is SGHRS and CDR2 YFSETQ. CDR3 region: CASSGLAGDEQFF. CDR3 coding DNA: TGCGCCAGCAGCGGGCTAGCTGGGGATGAGCAGTTCTTC. The full variable domain, completed using reference TRBV5-1 and TRBJ2-1, is KAGVTQTPRYLIKTRGQQVTLSCSPISGHRSVSWYQQTPGQGLQFLFEYFSETQRNKGNFPGRFSGRQFSNSRSEMNVSTLELGDSALYLCASSGLAGDEQFFGPGTRLTVL.

This chain connects TRBV28 to TRBJ2-5; 8 bases map to TRBD2. The CDR3 is made up of 14 amino acids. Trimming removed 5 bases from V and 2 bases from J; junction bases left unmatched: 4. The germline V gene has CDR1 MDHEN and CDR2 SYDVKM. The CDR3 DNA reads TGTGCCAGCAGTCCTGCGGGGGGACAAGAGACCCAGTACTTC. It is translated as CASSPAGGQETQYF.

V and J are TRBV2 and TRBJ1-1, with D perhaps TRBD1 (5 bases). Trimming removed 4 bases from V and 5 bases from J, with 14 bases in between. The CDR3 consists of 14 residues. Per the germline V gene, CDR1 is SNHLY and CDR2 is FYNNEI. The DNA for the CDR3 is TGTGCCAGCAGTGCTTGGGGGGGGAAGACTGAAGCTTTCTTT. This gives the protein CASSAWGGKTEAFF.

The chain combines TRBV12-5 with TRBJ1-1; perhaps TRBD1 as D (5 bases). Germline V gene lookup returns CDR1 LGHNT and CDR2 FRNRAP. Between the trimmed V and J ends, which lost 5 bases and 7 bases, there was a span of 20 bases. This CDR3 region has 15 residues. CDR3 DNA: TGTGCTAGTGGTCCCCCGGGGGTGGGGGTCAGTGAAGCTTTCTTT. Its translation: CASGPPGVGVSEAFF. The full variable domain, in which reference TRBV12-5 and TRBJ1-1 provide the parts outside the CDR3, is DARVTQTPRHKVTEMGQEVTMRCQPILGHNTVFWYRQTMMQGLELLAYFRNRAPLDDSGMPKDRFSAEMPDATLATLKIQPSEPRDSAVYFCASGPPGVGVSEAFFGQGTRLTVV.

This chain connects TRBV5-1 to TRBJ2-3; TRBD2 matches at 10 bases. The CDR3 has 15 residues. The V gene end was trimmed by 0 bases and the J gene end by 4 bases; junction bases not matched to a gene: 2. The germline V gene encodes CDR1 SGHRS and CDR2 YFSETQ. In nucleotides, the CDR3 is TGCGCCAGCAGCTTGGCACTAGCGGGATCAGATACGCAGTATTTT. Protein: CASSLALAGSDTQYF.

J is TRBJ2-5 and V is TRBV20-1; no reliable D call. The length of the CDR3 is 13 residues. Germline lookup yields CDR1 DFQATT and CDR2 SNEGSKA (reference sequence). V was cut by 3 bases and J by 1 base, with 9 bases left in between. The DNA for the CDR3 is TGCAGTGCTAGTCGGTCTGCCCAAGAGACCCAGTACTTC. Its translation is CSASRSAQETQYF.

The chain is built from TRBV30 and TRBJ2-6; a possible D gene is TRBD2 (6 bases). V lost 1 base and J 2 bases, leaving 6 bases between the germline ends. From germline, CDR1 is GTSNPN and CDR2 SVGIG (reference sequence). There are 14 residues in the CDR3. The CDR3 region is CAWSGGAGANVLTF. CDR3 DNA: TGTGCCTGGAGTGGGGGGGCTGGGGCCAACGTCCTGACTTTC. Using reference TRBV30 and TRBJ2-6 for the parts outside the CDR3, the full variable domain is SQTIHQWPATLVQPVGSPLSLECTVEGTSNPNLYWYRQAAGRGLQLLFYSVGIGQISSEVPQNLSASRPQDRQFILSSKKLLLSDSGFYLCAWSGGAGANVLTFGAGSRLTVL.